This TCR beta chain was retrieved from a study of shared clonotypes between healthy human individuals. General study points: Non-shared clonotypes had lower generation probabilities than those shared by all four donors.

This clone was detected a few times. Its target is not known. The CDR3 contains 13 residues. The V gene end was trimmed by 2 bases and the J gene end by 9 bases; junction bases not matched to a gene: 7. Germline assignment: CDR1 KGHSH and CDR2 LQKENI. Clones were read by immunoSEQ multiplex PCR, and TCRdb kept only the in-frame ones, dropping some. The profile shows millions of clones, more than 90% of them singletons. Sequencing was carried out using naive CD4+ T cells sorted from blood. Subset here: CD45RA+ positively selected. This TCR was recovered from a man younger than 35 in good health. The chain uses TRBV18 and TRBJ2-7, with 7 bases lining up with TRBD1. In DNA form, the CDR3 reads TGTGCCAGCTCACCAACAGGGGTCTTTGGGCAGTACTTC. Translating it yields CASSPTGVFGQYF.